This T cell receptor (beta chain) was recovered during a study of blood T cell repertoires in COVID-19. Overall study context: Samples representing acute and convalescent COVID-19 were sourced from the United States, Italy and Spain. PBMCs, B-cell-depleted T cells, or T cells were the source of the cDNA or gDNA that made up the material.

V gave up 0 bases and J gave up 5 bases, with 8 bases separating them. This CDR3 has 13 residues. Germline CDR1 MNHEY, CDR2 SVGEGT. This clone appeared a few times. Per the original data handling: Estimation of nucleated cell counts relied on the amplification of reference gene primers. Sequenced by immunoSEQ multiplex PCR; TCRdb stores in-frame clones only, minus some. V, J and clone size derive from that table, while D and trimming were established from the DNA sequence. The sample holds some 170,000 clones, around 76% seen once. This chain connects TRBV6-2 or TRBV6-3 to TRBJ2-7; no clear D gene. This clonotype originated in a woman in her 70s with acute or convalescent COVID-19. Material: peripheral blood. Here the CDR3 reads CASSYSLRNEQYF. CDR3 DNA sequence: TGTGCCAGCAGTTACTCTCTGCGGAACGAGCAGTACTTC.